The rows below give T cell receptor beta chains drawn from one sample of a study of blood T cell repertoires in COVID-19. The table came from immunoSEQ multiplex PCR; TCRdb's copy has only in-frame clones and leaves some out. The sample yields 200,000 to 250,000 clones, approximately 84% seen once. Sequencing was done on a sample of peripheral blood. All receptors come from a man in his fifties with COVID-19, enrolled during active disease. Each CDR3 is given with its conserved first and last residue. The D gene is left open where the match is weak. Clone sizes are given selectively: once, few, many, or a class where the clone is expanded.

clone_size | j_call | d_call | v_call | cdr3_aa | cdr3_nt
few | TRBJ1-6 | - | TRBV2 | CASSDLGQIRNSPLHF | TGTGCCAGCAGTGACCTAGGACAGATACGCAATTCACCCCTCCACTTT
- | TRBJ2-1 | TRBD1 | TRBV10-3 | CAISEVTGGLNEQFF | TGTGCCATCTCCGAAGTGACAGGGGGCTTAAATGAGCAGTTCTTC
- | TRBJ2-3 | TRBD2 | TRBV3-1/TRBV3-2 | CASSQGGLAGNTQYF | TGTGCCAGCAGCCAAGGTGGACTAGCGGGAAATACGCAGTATTTT
- | TRBJ1-2 | TRBD1 | TRBV4-3 | CASSQVGDSDYGYTF | TGCGCCAGCAGCCAAGTCGGGGACAGCGACTATGGCTACACCTTC
- | TRBJ2-3 | - | TRBV4-1 | CASSQYSTDGDTQYF | TGCGCCAGCAGCCAGTACTCGACAGATGGGGATACGCAGTATTTT
- | TRBJ2-7 | TRBD2 | TRBV7-3 | CASSQGTSGGHSYEQYF | TGTGCCAGCAGTCAAGGGACTAGCGGGGGGCACTCCTACGAGCAGTACTTC
few | TRBJ2-2 | - | TRBV19 | CASSATANPNTGELFF | TGTGCCAGTAGCGCGACAGCTAACCCGAACACCGGGGAGCTGTTTTTT
- | TRBJ2-3 | TRBD1 | TRBV5-1 | CASSFSGGGADTQYF | TGCGCCAGCAGCTTTTCAGGGGGCGGTGCAGATACGCAGTATTTT
- | TRBJ2-5 | TRBD1 | TRBV5-6 | CASSRTGTGEETQYF | TGTGCCAGCAGCCGAACCGGGACAGGGGAAGAGACCCAGTACTTC
- | TRBJ2-1 | TRBD2 | TRBV7-2 | CASSFRTSGINEQFF | TGTGCCAGCAGCTTCAGGACTAGCGGGATAAATGAGCAGTTCTTC
once | TRBJ1-4 | - | TRBV27 | CTSYSNEKLFF | TGTACCAGCTACTCTAATGAAAAACTGTTTTTT
- | TRBJ1-1 | - | TRBV10-3 | CAIGSEGQRNTEAFF | TGTGCCATCGGGTCCGAGGGACAAAGAAACACTGAAGCTTTCTTT
- | TRBJ1-1 | TRBD1 | TRBV5-1 | CASSQHPPPTGAGTEAFF | TGCGCCAGCAGCCAACACCCCCCTCCTACAGGGGCTGGGACTGAAGCTTTCTTT
- | TRBJ1-1 | - | TRBV4-2 | CASSHLNRNTEAFF | TGTGCCAGCAGCCACTTAAACAGGAACACTGAAGCTTTCTTT
- | TRBJ1-6 | - | TRBV7-3 | CASSLEVRGNSPLHF | TGTGCCAGCAGCTTAGAGGTTAGGGGAAATTCACCCCTCCACTTT
- | TRBJ1-4 | - | TRBV6-5 | CASSYRFDGTNEKLFF | TGTGCCAGCAGTTATCGGTTCGACGGGACTAATGAAAAACTGTTTTTT
- | TRBJ1-1 | - | TRBV2 | CASGAGPTEAFF | TGTGCCAGTGGGGCAGGGCCCACTGAAGCTTTCTTT
- | TRBJ1-5 | - | TRBV5-3 | CARSLDSRNQPQHF | TGTGCCAGAAGCTTAGACAGCCGCAATCAGCCCCAGCATTTT
- | TRBJ1-5 | - | TRBV7-2 | CASSLAGRGDQPQHF | TGTGCCAGCAGCTTAGCGGGGAGGGGCGATCAGCCCCAGCATTTT
- | TRBJ1-4 | - | TRBV7-9 | CASSLGRVRSSNEKLFF | TGTGCCAGCAGCTTAGGTCGGGTGAGGAGCTCTAATGAAAAACTGTTTTTT
- | TRBJ2-7 | TRBD1 | TRBV7-2 | CASSRTGTGTYEQYF | TGTGCCAGCAGCCGGACCGGGACAGGGACCTACGAGCAGTACTTC
- | TRBJ1-5 | TRBD1 | TRBV7-3 | CASSLTGDNQPQHF | TGTGCCAGCAGCTTGACAGGGGACAATCAGCCCCAGCATTTT
once | TRBJ2-1 | TRBD2 | TRBV27 | CATRLAGQLDNEQFF | TGTGCCACCCGACTAGCGGGCCAACTAGACAATGAGCAGTTCTTC
- | TRBJ2-1 | - | TRBV7-2 | CASSSIVLGLSEQFF | TGTGCCAGCAGCTCTATCGTCCTAGGCCTAAGTGAGCAGTTCTTC
- | TRBJ2-7 | - | TRBV27 | CASSSLKDTQSFEQYF | TGTGCCAGCAGTTCACTGAAAGACACTCAGTCGTTTGAGCAGTACTTC
- | TRBJ1-6 | - | TRBV18 | CASSRGNYNSPLHF | TGTGCCAGCTCTCGGGGGAACTATAATTCACCCCTCCACTTT
once | TRBJ1-4 | TRBD1 | TRBV7-9 | CASSSTTGGGEKLFF | TGTGCCAGCAGCTCCACGACAGGGGGGGGTGAAAAACTGTTTTTT
- | TRBJ1-1 | TRBD1 | TRBV25-1 | CASSPRDRVMNTEAFF | TGTGCCAGCAGTCCTCGGGACAGGGTTATGAACACTGAAGCTTTCTTT
- | TRBJ1-6 | - | TRBV6-5 | CASSYSGGSYNSPLHF | TGTGCCAGCAGTTACTCGGGGGGTTCCTATAATTCACCCCTCCACTTT
- | TRBJ1-5 | - | TRBV10-3 | CATSRSEGNQPQHF | TGTGCCACCTCGCGAAGCGAGGGCAATCAGCCCCAGCATTTT
- | TRBJ1-6 | - | TRBV2 | CASTRGRDWGLGSYNSPLHF | TGTGCCAGCACCCGAGGAAGGGACTGGGGTCTAGGGTCCTATAATTCACCCCTCCACTTT
- | TRBJ1-2 | - | TRBV29-1 | CSVEDQDSYGYTF | TGCAGCGTTGAAGACCAGGACAGTTATGGCTACACCTTC
- | TRBJ2-1 | TRBD2 | TRBV12-5 | CASGLGLAGYNEQFF | TGTGCTAGTGGTTTGGGCCTAGCGGGTTACAATGAGCAGTTCTTC